This T cell receptor beta chain stems from a study of blood T cells in healthy people across ages. A J-beta primer mix and a sample-barcoded 5' primer were used in a second PCR of about 7 to 12 cycles. MiXCR was run by TCRdb on the 5' RACE reads, yielding one entry per CDR3 protein. The sample lists about 780,000 distinct CDR3 sequences, 35% to 60% occurring once. From germline, CDR1 is MGHDK and CDR2 SYGVNS. The CDR3 sequence is 16 residues long. The germline V and J ends were trimmed by 1 base and 11 bases, with 23 bases remaining between them. The chain has TRBV25-1 and TRBJ2-5; maybe TRBD2 (6 bases). The TCR was taken from an elderly man in good health. Sequencing was performed on blood. CDR3 amino acids: CASSELGWREGNEQYF. DNA for the CDR3: TGTGCCAGCAGTGAATTAGGTTGGCGGGAAGGCAATGAGCAGTACTTC.